This is a list of T cell receptor beta chains from one sample in a study of blood T cells in healthy people across ages. TCRdb redid the calling of the 5' RACE reads with MiXCR, one entry per CDR3 protein. The table lists hundreds of thousands of distinct CDR3 sequences, 55% to 70% of them singletons. Sequencing input: blood. The receptors here all came from a man younger than 40 in good health. Both conserved end residues are part of each CDR3. The D gene is left open where the match is weak. Size values are once, few and many counts, or a class for expanded clones, and some rows have none.

J gene,CDR3 length,D gene,clone size,V gene,CDR3 protein,CDR3 DNA
TRBJ2-3,15,TRBD2,NA,TRBV12-3/TRBV12-4,CASSLRRGGTDTQYF,TGTGCCAGCAGTTTAAGGCGGGGGGGCACAGATACGCAGTATTTT
TRBJ1-2,14,NA,few,TRBV5-1,CASSLDLDPDGYTF,TGCGCCAGCAGCTTGGATCTAGACCCGGATGGCTACACCTTC
TRBJ2-1,16,TRBD2,NA,TRBV27,CASRREGGITDNEQFF,TGTGCCAGCAGGAGGGAGGGCGGGATAACAGACAATGAGCAGTTCTTC
TRBJ2-7,14,NA,NA,TRBV6-2/TRBV6-3,CASSYAGRGYDQYF,TGTGCCAGCAGTTACGCGGGAAGGGGATACGACCAGTACTTC
TRBJ2-5,12,NA,NA,TRBV4-1,CASSQVRGTQYF,TGCGCCAGCAGCCAAGTACGGGGGACCCAGTACTTC
TRBJ2-1,14,NA,NA,TRBV27,CASSSRPLQETQFF,TGTGCCAGCAGTTCCCGCCCTTTACAAGAGACCCAGTTCTTC
TRBJ2-2,16,NA,NA,TRBV25-1,CASSPTGISPVGELFF,TGTGCCAGCAGTCCGACAGGCATTTCACCGGTTGGGGAGCTGTTTTTT
TRBJ2-3,13,NA,NA,TRBV12-3/TRBV12-4,CASSIIGTDTQYF,TGTGCCAGCAGTATCATCGGGACAGATACGCAGTATTTT
TRBJ1-2,12,NA,NA,TRBV29-1,CSVSGINYGYTF,TGCAGCGTCAGTGGGATTAACTATGGCTACACCTTC
TRBJ1-1,15,TRBD1,NA,TRBV7-9,CASSQTTGSLTEAFF,TGTGCCAGCAGCCAGACGACAGGGAGTTTGACTGAAGCTTTCTTT
TRBJ2-3,15,NA,NA,TRBV2,CASSGGRGWGDTQYF,TGTGCCAGCAGTGGAGGCAGGGGATGGGGAGATACGCAGTATTTT
TRBJ2-7,13,NA,NA,TRBV28,CASSSQLPYEQYF,TGTGCCAGCAGTTCCCAGCTCCCCTACGAGCAGTACTTC
TRBJ1-2,16,NA,NA,TRBV12-3/TRBV12-4,CASKFSGIGRGIGYTF,TGTGCCAGCAAGTTTTCTGGGATTGGGCGGGGCATTGGCTACACCTTC
TRBJ1-1,14,NA,NA,TRBV20-1,CSAREGGMNTEAFF,TGCAGTGCTAGAGAGGGAGGCATGAACACTGAAGCTTTCTTT
TRBJ2-1,15,TRBD2,NA,TRBV5-1,CASAISGRGYNEQFF,TGCGCCAGCGCCATTAGCGGGAGAGGCTACAATGAGCAGTTCTTC
TRBJ1-2,14,TRBD1,NA,TRBV10-3,CAISEGQGNYGYTF,TGTGCCATCAGTGAAGGACAGGGGAACTATGGCTACACCTTC
TRBJ2-7,15,TRBD2,NA,TRBV6-2/TRBV6-3,CASSYLGTSEGEQYF,TGTGCCAGCAGTTACTTGGGGACTAGTGAAGGGGAGCAGTACTTC
TRBJ2-7,14,NA,few,TRBV6-1,CASSEAPPRYEQYF,TGTGCCAGCAGTGAAGCGCCGCCTCGCTACGAGCAGTACTTC
TRBJ2-3,16,NA,NA,TRBV7-9,CASSRGGLRRDDTQYF,TGTGCCAGCAGCCGCGGGGGCCTAAGAAGGGACGATACGCAGTATTTT
TRBJ2-1,14,NA,NA,TRBV3-1,CASSQDIETRKQFF,TGTGCCAGCAGCCAAGATATTGAGACACGTAAGCAGTTCTTC
TRBJ2-1,16,TRBD2,NA,TRBV6-2/TRBV6-3,CATDRTSGNLGHEQFF,TGTGCCACCGACCGGACTAGCGGGAACCTAGGGCATGAGCAGTTCTTC
TRBJ2-2,12,NA,NA,TRBV24-1,CATSSDTGELFF,TGTGCCACCAGTTCAGACACCGGGGAGCTGTTTTTT
TRBJ1-2,15,NA,NA,TRBV18,CASSPVEGTGYGYTF,TGTGCCAGCTCACCAGTGGAGGGAACTGGGTATGGCTACACCTTC
TRBJ2-1,13,NA,NA,TRBV7-3,CASSLEFYNEQFF,TGTGCCAGCAGCTTGGAGTTCTACAATGAGCAGTTCTTC
TRBJ2-3,15,NA,once,TRBV24-1,CATSLGAGSTDTQYF,TGTGCCACCAGTTTGGGGGCGGGGAGCACAGATACGCAGTATTTT
TRBJ1-1,17,NA,NA,TRBV7-9,CASSPAMMGRPNTEAFF,TGTGCCAGCAGCCCAGCGATGATGGGCAGGCCAAACACTGAAGCTTTCTTT
TRBJ2-3,16,TRBD2,NA,TRBV7-2,CASSLMAGGSTDTQYF,TGTGCCAGCAGCTTAATGGCGGGGGGCAGCACAGATACGCAGTATTTT
TRBJ2-7,14,TRBD2,NA,TRBV7-2,CASSKSGGLYEQYF,TGTGCCAGCAGTAAAAGCGGGGGGTTGTACGAGCAGTACTTC
TRBJ2-1,12,NA,NA,TRBV7-3,CASSYPQGEQFF,TGTGCCAGCAGCTATCCTCAGGGTGAGCAGTTCTTC
TRBJ2-3,12,NA,few,TRBV20-1,CSAYRITDTQYF,TGCAGTGCTTACAGAATCACAGATACGCAGTATTTT
TRBJ1-1,14,NA,NA,TRBV7-9,CASTLYAGNTEAFF,TGTGCCAGCACCCTTTACGCGGGGAACACTGAAGCTTTCTTT
TRBJ2-4,16,NA,NA,TRBV3-1,CASSQGDALAKNIQYF,TGTGCCAGCAGCCAAGGGGACGCCTTAGCCAAAAACATTCAGTACTTC
TRBJ1-1,14,NA,few,TRBV29-1,CSVGAGEWDTEAFF,TGCAGCGTTGGGGCAGGGGAGTGGGACACTGAAGCTTTCTTT
TRBJ2-1,14,TRBD1,NA,TRBV6-4,CASRPGQPYNEQFF,TGTGCCAGCAGGCCGGGACAGCCCTACAATGAGCAGTTCTTC
TRBJ2-3,14,NA,NA,TRBV20-1,CSAEAASSTDTQYF,TGCAGTGCCGAAGCGGCCTCTAGCACAGATACGCAGTATTTT
TRBJ2-1,19,TRBD2,NA,TRBV7-2,CASSRPGTSGYSSYNEQFF,TGTGCCAGCAGCCGTCCCGGGACTAGCGGGTACAGCTCCTACAATGAGCAGTTCTTC
TRBJ2-1,13,NA,NA,TRBV18,CASSPGRNNEQFF,TGTGCCAGCTCACCGGGACGGAACAATGAGCAGTTCTTC
TRBJ2-1,19,NA,few,TRBV29-1,CSVDYTYGSQARADNEQFF,TGCAGCGTTGATTATACTTACGGCAGTCAGGCTCGAGCGGACAATGAGCAGTTCTTC
TRBJ2-4,17,NA,NA,TRBV20-1,CSTIESGLVSSKNIQYF,TGCAGTACTATTGAAAGCGGTCTCGTGAGTAGCAAAAACATTCAGTACTTC
TRBJ2-7,14,NA,NA,TRBV5-1,CASSLDWGLYEQYF,TGCGCCAGCAGCTTGGATTGGGGGCTCTACGAGCAGTACTTC
TRBJ1-1,13,NA,NA,TRBV12-3/TRBV12-4,CASQRTNINEAFF,TGTGCCAGCCAGAGGACAAATATCAATGAAGCTTTCTTT
TRBJ1-6,13,NA,NA,TRBV28,CASSEGVNSPLHF,TGTGCCAGCAGCGAGGGGGTCAATTCACCCCTCCACTTT
TRBJ2-3,16,NA,NA,TRBV11-2,CASSLAGRGLWDTQYF,TGTGCCAGCAGCTTAGCTGGCAGGGGCCTCTGGGATACGCAGTATTTT
TRBJ2-7,14,NA,NA,TRBV9,CASSVGTTAREQYF,TGTGCCAGCAGCGTCGGGACGACCGCGAGGGAGCAGTACTTC
TRBJ2-6,19,NA,many,TRBV5-8,CATTKGFRQALSGANVLTF,TGTGCCACCACAAAGGGTTTTAGACAGGCACTTTCCGGGGCCAACGTCCTGACTTTC
TRBJ1-2,17,NA,few,TRBV28,CASSLGTEITGFGGYTF,TGTGCCAGCAGTTTAGGTACTGAGATAACAGGGTTCGGAGGCTACACCTTC
TRBJ2-1,15,TRBD2,many,TRBV6-5,CASSHGGTSVHEQFF,TGTGCCAGCAGCCACGGGGGGACTAGCGTCCATGAGCAGTTCTTC
TRBJ2-5,14,NA,NA,TRBV6-2/TRBV6-3,CASGSGQIQETQYF,TGTGCCAGCGGTTCCGGACAGATCCAAGAGACCCAGTACTTC
TRBJ2-2,14,TRBD2,NA,TRBV5-1,CASSTGGFTGELFF,TGCGCCAGCAGCACGGGAGGGTTCACCGGGGAGCTGTTTTTT
TRBJ2-7,15,NA,few,TRBV4-2,CASSRQTGDSYEQYF,TGTGCCAGCAGCCGGCAGACCGGCGATTCCTACGAGCAGTACTTC
TRBJ2-1,16,NA,NA,TRBV27,CASSSDPKMREDEQFF,TGTGCCAGCAGTTCGGACCCCAAAATGAGGGAAGATGAGCAGTTCTTC
TRBJ2-1,11,NA,NA,TRBV28,CASSSPWEQFF,TGTGCCAGCAGTTCACCTTGGGAGCAGTTCTTC
TRBJ1-5,14,TRBD1,NA,TRBV4-2,CASSQERQGQPQHF,TGTGCCAGCAGCCAAGAAAGACAGGGACAGCCCCAGCATTTT
TRBJ2-5,15,TRBD1,few,TRBV28,CASNLRGQLQETQYF,TGTGCCAGCAATCTCAGGGGACAGCTACAAGAGACCCAGTACTTC
TRBJ1-2,13,TRBD1,NA,TRBV29-1,CSVDLGQGAAYTF,TGCAGCGTTGATTTAGGGCAGGGGGCGGCCTACACCTTC
TRBJ2-5,14,TRBD2,NA,TRBV20-1,CSASLSGGQETQYF,TGCAGTGCTAGCCTCTCGGGGGGACAAGAGACCCAGTACTTC
TRBJ2-7,14,TRBD1,NA,TRBV27,CASSYKTGLYEQYF,TGTGCCAGCAGTTATAAGACAGGGCTCTACGAGCAGTACTTC
TRBJ2-1,17,TRBD1,NA,TRBV11-1,CASSLGGGTGFYNEQFF,TGTGCCAGCAGCTTAGGAGGGGGGACAGGGTTCTACAATGAGCAGTTCTTC